This T cell receptor beta chain was recovered during a study of blood T cell repertoires in COVID-19. V lost 0 bases and J lost 3; bases outside the gene matches: 7. This CDR3 contains 17 residues. Germline CDR1 MNHNS, CDR2 SASEGT. Here immunoSEQ multiplex PCR was the method, and the copy in TCRdb shows in-frame clones only, minus some. This sample has 350,000 to 450,000 clones, with over 85% found just once. The chain joins TRBV6-1 to TRBJ2-2; TRBD1 matches 7 bases. The origin of this receptor is a woman in her twenties or thirties who had recovered from COVID-19. Input material: PBMCs or T cells enriched from blood (not recorded which). The CDR3 loop is CASSEARQGGDTGELFF. CDR3 nucleotides: TGTGCCAGCAGTGAAGCGAGACAGGGTGGCGACACCGGGGAGCTGTTTTTT.